This entry lists 10 T cell receptor beta chains sequenced from one sample in a study of T cell changes during pregnancy in multiple sclerosis. TCRdb's table, derived via immunoSEQ multiplex PCR, lists solely in-frame clones and lacks some. This sample has roughly 45,000 clones, with 85% to 95% found just once. Sample: CD8+ T cells from peripheral blood mononuclear cells, taken in the first trimester of pregnancy. The receptors come from a female donor with multiple sclerosis, enrolled in a pregnancy study.

This chain uses TRBV21-1 with TRBJ2-1; no DNA check was done on the table's D call, TRBD2. TRBV21-1 is listed as a pseudogene. The CDR3 has 14 residues. The CDR3 reads CASSRSSENNEQFF. The CDR3 nucleotides are TGTGCCAGCAGCAGGTCTAGCGAGAACAATGAGCAGTTCTTC.

This clone was picked up one time. J is TRBJ1-2 and V is TRBV9; the D gene is possibly TRBD1 (6 bases). The germline V gene has CDR1 SGDLS and CDR2 YYNGEE. Deletions cut 0 bases from V and 3 bases from J, with 12 bases between. The CDR3 is 15 residues long. CDR3 in amino acids: CASSVDGQSDYGYTF. Written as DNA, the CDR3 is TGTGCCAGCAGCGTAGACGGACAGTCCGACTATGGCTACACCTTC.

This chain links TRBV2 with TRBJ2-2, with 10 bases that match TRBD2. Germline V gives CDR1 SNHLY, CDR2 FYNNEI. The V segment lost 5 bases and the J segment 4 bases; nucleotides outside the gene matches: 7. The CDR3 totals 16 residues. The CDR3 DNA is TGTGCCAGCAGTCACCGACTAGCGGGTAGCACCGGGGAGCTGTTTTTT. It encodes CASSHRLAGSTGELFF.

The gene calls are TRBV29-1 and TRBJ2-1, with 14 bases aligning to TRBD2. This CDR3 spans 21 amino acids. Germline-derived CDR1 and CDR2 are SQVTM and ANQGSEA. J was trimmed by 8 bases and V by 4 bases; bases with no gene match: 25. The CDR3 DNA is TGCAGCGTTGCGGGCGGGGAGATCGGACTAGCGGGAGGCCCACTACATGATGAGCAGTTCTTC. It encodes CSVAGGEIGLAGGPLHDEQFF.

CDR3 nucleotides: TGTGCCAGCAGTGAAGGTGGGACAGACACCGGGGAGCTGTTTTTT. Amino acids: CASSEGGTDTGELFF. This sequence joins TRBV6-1 and TRBJ2-2; 7 bases agree with TRBD1. Trimming at V came to 1 base and at J to 3 bases, leaving 2 bases not matched to a gene. The CDR3 sequence is 15 residues long. Looked up from germline, CDR1 is MNHNS and CDR2 is SASEGT.

The rearrangement joins TRBV13 to TRBJ2-7, with TRBD2 matching over 8 bases. The CDR3 consists of 13 residues. The germline gives CDR1 PRHDT, CDR2 FYEKMQ (reference sequence). Trimming at V came to 4 bases and at J to 5 bases, leaving 4 bases not matched to a gene. CDR3 bases: TGTGCCAGCAGCTCAAGGACTAGCCACGAGCAGTACTTC. It yields the protein CASSSRTSHEQYF. Combining the CDR3 with reference TRBV13 and TRBJ2-7 gives the whole variable domain AAGVIQSPRHLIKEKRETATLKCYPIPRHDTVYWYQQGPGQDPQFLISFYEKMQSDKGSIPDRFSAQQFSDYHSELNMSSLELGDSALYFCASSSRTSHEQYFGPGTRLTVT.

This rearrangement joins TRBV29-1 to TRBJ2-7; maybe TRBD2 (6 bases). The CDR3 loop spans 15 amino acids. V shed 0 bases and J shed 3 bases, with 15 bases lying between them. From germline, CDR1 is SQVTM and CDR2 ANQGSEA. CDR3 DNA sequence: TGCAGCGTTGAAGAGGGGCGGGATGGGATCTACGAGCAGTACTTC. Protein sequence: CSVEEGRDGIYEQYF.

This chain joins TRBV7-6 and TRBJ2-7; the D gene is possibly TRBD2 (5 bases). Trimming left V 0 bases short and J 1 base short, with 7 bases between. Per germline, CDR1 SGHVS and CDR2 FNYEAQ. CDR3 length: 14 residues. The CDR3 DNA reads TGTGCCAGCAGCTTAGCCGAGGGTTCCTACGAGCAGTACTTC. Protein product: CASSLAEGSYEQYF.

This chain uses TRBV11-2 with TRBJ2-3, with 10 bases identical to TRBD2. Germline assignment: CDR1 SGHAT and CDR2 FQNNGV. Trimming cost V 2 bases and J 5 bases; bases outside gene matches: 4. The CDR3 contains 15 residues. CDR3 coding DNA: TGTGCCAGCAGCTTAACTAGCGGGACGGGAGATACGCAGTATTTT. Protein product: CASSLTSGTGDTQYF.

The chain has TRBV4-3 and TRBJ2-1; tentatively, D is TRBD1 (5 bases). V lost 3 bases, J lost 3 bases, and 9 bases lay in between. The CDR3 length is 14 residues. CDR1 and CDR2 from the germline V gene are LGHNA and YSLEER. In nucleotides, the CDR3 is TGCGCCAGCAGCCAGTCAACAGGCTACAATGAGCAGTTCTTC. It translates to CASSQSTGYNEQFF.